The 31 T cell receptor beta chains below all came from one sample that was sequenced in a study of T cell repertoires in cytomegalovirus infection. TCRdb passed the reads through MiXCR, listing each CDR3 protein once. The data hold approximately 500,000 distinct CDR3 sequences, with approximately 17% observed a single time. Sequenced sample: CD8+ T cells from PBMCs. The origin of the receptors is a human donor in good health (CMV status not recorded). Some clones in this sample may be carry-over from other donors' samples.

This clonotype has a handful of counts. V gene TRBV27 combines with J gene TRBJ1-5; D is unresolved. This CDR3 has 13 residues. Trimming removed 7 bases at V and 4 bases at J, with 11 bases between. Looked up from germline, CDR1 is MNHEY and CDR2 is SMNVEV (reference sequence). In DNA, the CDR3 is TGTGCCAGCACTAAAGGACCTAATCAGCCCCAGCATTTT. Translated, it gives CASTKGPNQPQHF.

This clonotype appeared a few times. This rearrangement joins TRBV9 to TRBJ1-5, with D perhaps TRBD1 (6 bases). The CDR3 runs 15 residues. V was pared by 4 bases and J by 5 bases, with 16 bases between. Germline V gene sequence: CDR1 SGDLS, CDR2 YYNGEE. The CDR3 region has the DNA TGTGCCAGCAGCCCGACAGGTCGGAACCATCAGCCCCAGCATTTT. It yields the protein CASSPTGRNHQPQHF.

This clonotype was seen many times. The chain is built from TRBV4-1 and TRBJ1-5; D not certain. CDR1 is MGHRA and CDR2 is YSYEKL in the germline V gene. This CDR3 has 15 residues. Trimming shortened V by 3 bases and J by 11 bases, and 20 bases separated the two germline ends. The CDR3 protein is CASSHSTGRESAQHF. Here the CDR3 DNA reads TGCGCCAGCAGCCATTCTACCGGACGGGAGTCGGCCCAGCATTTT.

As for this clonotype: A read error is likely, as this CDR3 ends without the conserved phenylalanine or tryptophan. The J gene is TRBJ2-7, the V gene TRBV20-1; D is unresolved. This CDR3 has 13 amino acids. Germline values: CDR1 DFQATT, CDR2 SNEGSKA (reference sequence). The V gene lost 5 bases and the J gene lost 6 bases, with 17 bases spanning the gap. CDR3 DNA sequence: TGCAGTGCTGTAGAAGTGGGCTTAAGCGAGCAGTACTTA. Translated, it gives CSAVEVGLSEQYL.

This clonotype was observed a handful of times. The V call is TRBV25-1, the J call TRBJ1-3, with D unresolved. This CDR3 is 15 amino acids long. Trimming took off 0 bases at V and 1 base at J, with 7 bases between the two ends. CDR1 MGHDK and CDR2 SYGVNS come from the germline V gene. CDR3 amino acids: CASSEYQASGNTIYF. Here the CDR3 DNA reads TGTGCCAGCAGTGAATATCAGGCTTCTGGAAACACCATATATTTT.

The rearrangement uses TRBV19 and TRBJ2-1; 7 bases fit TRBD2. There are 15 residues in the CDR3. V was pared by 10 bases and J by 4 bases, with 13 bases of the junction left unmatched. CDR1 LNHDA and CDR2 SQIVND come from the germline V gene (reference sequence). The CDR3 region is CATRAGTMLYNEQFF. The CDR3 coding sequence is TGTGCCACCCGAGCGGGAACGATGCTTTACAATGAGCAGTTCTTC.

The chain couples TRBV20-1 to TRBJ2-3, with D possibly TRBD2 on 7 matching bases. Germline lookup yields CDR1 DFQATT and CDR2 SNEGSKA (reference sequence). This CDR3 is 14 amino acids long. Trimming left V 3 bases short and J 2 bases short, with 12 bases between. This chain's CDR3 is CSARVRGATDTQYF. DNA of the CDR3: TGCAGTGCTAGGGTACGGGGGGCCACAGATACGCAGTATTTT.

This clonotype appeared many times. The V gene is TRBV11-2, the J gene TRBJ2-7, with 7 bases matching TRBD1. The CDR3 covers 13 residues. Germline trimming cut 8 bases from V and 0 bases from J; bases unmatched to any gene: 4. Per the germline V gene, CDR1 is SGHAT and CDR2 is FQNNGV. This CDR3 is CASGDSSSYEQYF. DNA for the CDR3: TGTGCCAGCGGGGACAGCAGCTCCTACGAGCAGTACTTC. Based on the CDR3 plus reference TRBV11-2 and TRBJ2-7, the full variable domain is EAGVAQSPRYKIIEKRQSVAFWCNPISGHATLYWYQQILGQGPKLLIQFQNNGVVDDSQLPKDRFSAERLKGVDSTLKIQPAKLEDSAVYLCASGDSSSYEQYFGPGTRLTVT.

This clonotype was seen more than once but under ten times. V gene TRBV9 combines with J gene TRBJ2-1, with D uncertain. Per the germline V gene, CDR1 is SGDLS and CDR2 is YYNGEE. The CDR3 consists of 12 residues. The V end was cut by 0 bases, the J end by 13 bases, with 11 bases between. The CDR3, as DNA: TGTGCCAGCAGCGTAGATCACAGAATCCAGTTCTTC. As protein: CASSVDHRIQFF. The whole variable domain, filled in from reference TRBV9 and TRBJ2-1, reads DSGVTQTPKHLITATGQRVTLRCSPRSGDLSVYWYQQSLDQGLQFLIQYYNGEERAKGNILERFSAQQFPDLHSELNLSSLELGDSALYFCASSVDHRIQFFGPGTRLTVL.

The chain has TRBV27 and TRBJ2-5; D is possibly TRBD1 (5 bases). Deletions cut 3 bases from V and 5 bases from J, with 16 bases between. The germline gives CDR1 MNHEY, CDR2 SMNVEV (reference sequence). There are 15 residues in the CDR3. The CDR3 nucleotides are TGTGCCAGCAGTTTTCGTAGGGGCGGTCCCGAGACCCAGTACTTC. This encodes CASSFRRGGPETQYF.

This clonotype was seen repeatedly, ten times or more. The gene calls are TRBV6-1 and TRBJ2-7, with unresolved D. From germline, CDR1 is MNHNS and CDR2 SASEGT. The CDR3 is 12 residues long. Trimming cost V 0 bases and J 4 bases, with 4 bases left between them. The CDR3 nucleotides read TGTGCCAGCAGTGAAGCTCGGTACGAGCAGTACTTC. Protein: CASSEARYEQYF.

This clonotype was seen repeatedly, ten times or more. V gene TRBV5-1 combines with J gene TRBJ1-2; D unresolved. Germline CDR1 SGHRS, CDR2 YFSETQ. The CDR3 runs 19 residues. V gave up 1 base and J gave up 4 bases, with 26 bases separating them. CDR3 amino acids: CASSLTGSLAPEASYGYTF. Written as DNA, the CDR3 is TGCGCCAGCAGCTTGACGGGATCGTTGGCCCCTGAGGCGAGCTATGGCTACACCTTC.

There are many counts of this clonotype. V gene TRBV7-9 combines with J gene TRBJ2-6, with 9 bases lining up with TRBD1. The ends lost 4 bases at V and 0 bases at J; junction bases unmatched: 4. Germline V gene lookup returns CDR1 SEHNR and CDR2 FQNEAQ (reference sequence). The CDR3 runs 17 residues. CDR3 residues: CASSSGTGTSGANVLTF. CDR3 sequence (DNA): TGTGCCAGCAGCTCAGGGACAGGGACCTCTGGGGCCAACGTCCTGACTTTC.

Many counts were recorded for this clonotype. The chain uses TRBV12-3 or TRBV12-4 and TRBJ1-6; 9 bases align to TRBD1. The V gene end was trimmed by 1 base and the J gene end by 8 bases; junction bases not matched to a gene: 3. This CDR3 contains 15 residues. CDR3: CASSLGDRADSPLHF. In DNA form, the CDR3 reads TGTGCCAGCAGTTTAGGGGACAGGGCCGATTCACCCCTCCACTTT.

A single count supports this clonotype. The chain employs TRBV6-1 and TRBJ1-2; D is unclear. The CDR3 consists of 14 residues. V shed 2 bases and J shed 1 base, with 8 bases lying between them. The germline CDR1 and CDR2 sequences are MNHNS and SASEGT. The CDR3 nucleotides are TGTGCCAGCAGTGAATTCGAAGGTAACTATGGCTACACCTTC. Amino acid sequence: CASSEFEGNYGYTF.

This clonotype showed up many times. CDR3 DNA sequence: TGTGCCAGCAGCCACCCTCAACGGAGGGGAAGCTCCTACGAGCAGTACTTC. Its protein is CASSHPQRRGSSYEQYF. This chain links TRBV7-3 with TRBJ2-7; D may be TRBD2 (6 bases). CDR1 and CDR2 (germline): SGHTA, FQGTGA. This CDR3 comprises 17 residues. The V and J ends lost 5 bases and 0 bases respectively, with 20 bases between them.

With respect to this clonotype: A much larger clone sits a single nucleotide away, making a read error possible. This chain joins TRBV7-1 and TRBJ2-4; D remains ambiguous. TRBV7-1 carries the ORF label, with uncertain function. CDR3 length equals 18 residues. Trimming left V 5 bases short and J 4 bases short, with 24 bases between. The CDR3 sequence: CASSLSSIDTYGKNIQYF. CDR3 bases: TGTGCCAGCAGCCTTTCTAGTATCGATACATATGGGAAAAACATTCAGTACTTC.

This clonotype was observed a few times. Since a much larger clone is just one base distant, this may be a read error. The V gene is TRBV7-9, the J gene TRBJ2-2; D is possibly TRBD2 (5 bases). The CDR3 runs 15 residues. CDR1 is SEHNR and CDR2 is FQNEAQ in the germline V gene (reference sequence). The CDR3 DNA is TGTGCCAGCAGCTTAAGTAGCACGAACACCGGGGTGCTGTTTTTT. Translating gives CASSLSSTNTGVLFF. The entire variable domain, with the rest obtained from reference TRBV7-9 and TRBJ2-2, is as follows: DTGVSQNPRHKITKRGQNVTFRCDPISEHNRLYWYRQTLGQGPEFLTYFQNEAQLEKSRLLSDRFSAERPKGSFSTLEIQRTEQGDSAMYLCASSLSSTNTGVLFFGEGSRLTVL.

This clonotype came up once. The rearrangement joins TRBV9 to TRBJ2-7; a possible D gene is TRBD2 (6 bases). Trimming shortened V by 0 bases and J by 0 bases, and 13 bases separated the two germline ends. Germline lookup yields CDR1 SGDLS and CDR2 YYNGEE. There are 16 residues in the CDR3. CDR3 coding DNA: TGTGCCAGCAGCGTAGCCGCGGCGGGGAACTCCTACGAGCAGTACTTC. Its translation: CASSVAAAGNSYEQYF.

This clonotype was counted ten times or more. This chain links TRBV11-2 with TRBJ2-7, with 8 bases identical to TRBD1. J lost 0 bases, V lost 1 base, and 2 bases had no gene match. This CDR3 comprises 15 residues. The germline V gene encodes CDR1 SGHAT and CDR2 FQNNGV. Written as DNA, the CDR3 is TGTGCCAGCAGCTTAGCCGGACAGGGCTCCTACGAGCAGTACTTC. It specifies CASSLAGQGSYEQYF. Full variable domain (missing parts from reference TRBV11-2 and TRBJ2-7): EAGVAQSPRYKIIEKRQSVAFWCNPISGHATLYWYQQILGQGPKLLIQFQNNGVVDDSQLPKDRFSAERLKGVDSTLKIQPAKLEDSAVYLCASSLAGQGSYEQYFGPGTRLTVT.

The gene calls are TRBV27 and TRBJ2-7; D is uncertain. Trimming pared 2 bases from V and 6 bases from J, leaving 8 bases between. The germline gives CDR1 MNHEY, CDR2 SMNVEV (reference sequence). CDR3 size: 12 residues. The chain's CDR3 is CASSLSPSEQYF. CDR3 bases: TGTGCCAGCAGTTTAAGTCCCAGCGAGCAGTACTTC.

This clonotype has just a few counts. The chain links TRBV29-1 to TRBJ2-2, with D perhaps TRBD2 (6 bases). There are 13 residues in the CDR3. The V and J ends lost 5 bases and 5 bases respectively, with 12 bases between them. Germline CDR1 SQVTM, CDR2 ANQGSEA. The CDR3: CSVNSGTTGELFF. CDR3 DNA sequence: TGCAGCGTTAACTCCGGGACTACCGGGGAGCTGTTTTTT.

This clonotype was recorded at least ten times. The rearrangement uses TRBV6-1 and TRBJ2-2; D remains ambiguous. V was pared by 0 bases and J by 8 bases, with 7 bases between. The CDR3 spans 13 residues. The germline gives CDR1 MNHNS, CDR2 SASEGT. The DNA for the CDR3 is TGTGCCAGCAGTGAAGCTGAGAGGGGGGAGCTGTTTTTT. Protein sequence: CASSEAERGELFF.

This clonotype was seen at least ten times. This chain connects TRBV7-9 to TRBJ2-7, with D perhaps TRBD1 or TRBD2 (5 bases each). The V end lost 3 bases, the J end lost 3 bases, and 12 bases lay between the germline ends. Germline V gives CDR1 SEHNR, CDR2 FQNEAQ (reference sequence). CDR3 size: 14 residues. The CDR3 protein is CASSLPGTVYEQYF. The DNA for the CDR3 is TGTGCCAGCAGCTTGCCCGGGACGGTCTACGAGCAGTACTTC.

Regarding this clonotype: An end of the junction differs from the germline gene, which may be a read error. The CDR3 DNA reads as TGTGCCAGCAGCCAAGAACAGGGTTACACCGGGGAGCTGTTTTTT. Translated: CASSQEQGYTGELFF. The chain is built from TRBV4-1 and TRBJ2-2; weak D call: TRBD1 (6 bases). This CDR3 region has 15 residues. Germline V gives CDR1 MGHRA, CDR2 YSYEKL.

Regarding this clonotype: The junction departs from germline at one end; a sequencing error may be responsible. The chain combines TRBV4-1 with TRBJ2-7; D may be TRBD2 (5 bases). CDR1 and CDR2 from the germline V gene are MGHRA and YSYEKL. There are 15 residues in the CDR3. Here the CDR3 DNA reads TGCGCCAGCAGCCAAGGGTTCTGGAGGAACTACGGGCAGTACTTC. This gives the protein CASSQGFWRNYGQYF.

This clonotype was recorded at least ten times. The rearrangement joins TRBV12-3 or TRBV12-4 to TRBJ2-5; TRBD2 matches 14 bases. The CDR3 runs 16 residues. With V trimmed by 6 bases and J by 3 bases, 6 bases remained unmatched. The CDR3: CASSQGLAGGEETQYF. In DNA, the CDR3 is TGTGCCAGCAGCCAAGGACTAGCGGGGGGAGAAGAGACCCAGTACTTC.

This clonotype appeared many times. This chain connects TRBV7-2 to TRBJ2-2; 7 nucleotides line up with TRBD2. CDR3 length: 16 residues. V shed 2 bases, J shed 6 bases, and the junction held 9 bases outside the gene matches. From germline, CDR1 is SGHTA and CDR2 FQGNSA. CDR3 nucleotides: TGTGCCAGCAGCTTAAATCGGCGGGAGAGGTCCGGGGAGCTGTTTTTT. Translating it yields CASSLNRRERSGELFF.

Many counts were recorded for this clonotype. The rearrangement joins TRBV28 to TRBJ1-1, with TRBD1 matching over 9 bases. The J segment lost 3 bases and the V segment lost 2 bases, leaving 7 bases of the junction unmatched. The CDR3 has 16 residues. Germline V gives CDR1 MDHEN, CDR2 SYDVKM. The CDR3 nucleotides read TGTGCCAGCAGTTTACGTAACTGGGACAGGGACACTGAAGCTTTCTTT. Its translation is CASSLRNWDRDTEAFF.

This clonotype was counted at least ten times. The chain recombines TRBV10-3 with TRBJ2-3, with D possibly TRBD2 on 6 matching bases. V was cut by 0 bases and J by 2 bases, with 9 bases left in between. Germline CDR1 and CDR2: ENHRY and SYGVKD. The CDR3 covers 15 residues. The CDR3 nucleotides are TGTGCCATCAGTGAGTCTAGCGGAATCACAGATACGCAGTATTTT. This translates into CAISESSGITDTQYF.

V usage is TRBV7-9 and J usage is TRBJ2-1; possible D gene TRBD2, 5 bases. Trimming left V 4 bases short and J 4 bases short, with 17 bases between. The CDR3 length is 16 residues. Germline V gene data show CDR1 as SEHNR and CDR2 as FQNEAQ (reference sequence). For the CDR3, the DNA is TGTGCCAGCAGCTCACTCCGCGGAGGAATATACAATGAGCAGTTCTTC. Translation: CASSSLRGGIYNEQFF.